This TCR beta chain emerged from a study of PD-1 blockade in classical Hodgkin lymphoma. Whole-study findings and limits: TCR diversity at baseline was reported to be reduced in newly diagnosed patients relative to healthy donors.

This CDR3 is 13 amino acids long. Germline-derived CDR1 and CDR2 are SQVTM and ANQGSEA. Trimming removed 6 bases at V and 0 bases at J, with 11 bases between. TCRdb keeps only in-frame clones here, not all; method: immunoSEQ multiplex PCR. The sample yields 95,000 to 120,000 clones, 89% seen once. There was relapse after autologous stem cell transplantation in every patient, and there was variation in brentuximab vedotin exposure. On this clone: Its antigen is still unknown.

The sequenced sample was peripheral blood mononuclear cells (PBMCs), obtained before the second cycle of nivolumab. The receptor's source is a human donor with classical Hodgkin lymphoma. This chain joins TRBV29-1 and TRBJ2-5; possible D gene TRBD2, 6 bases. CDR3: CSVLRDYQETQYF. The CDR3 DNA reads TGCAGCGTGCTCCGGGACTACCAAGAGACCCAGTACTTC.